These 6 T cell receptor beta chains share one sample of origin, sequenced in a study of kidney transplant recipient with SARS-CoV-2 infection (dated by TCRdb to the early 2020s). The data were produced on an Illumina MiSeq. TCRdb passed the public sequencing reads through fastp at Q25 and MiXCR, retaining productive beta sequences. Identical CDR3 proteins give one entry, which carries the most common genes and DNA. The sample table lists fewer than 250,000 distinct CDR3 sequences, 25% to 35% of them with a count of one. Together, the top ten hold roughly 7% of the sample. The sample's time point label, decoded: pre-pandemic baseline sample and day 111 after first positive SARS-CoV-2 test. Material: a blood sample, obtained at baseline and around day 120 from a kidney transplant recipient. The receptors were sampled from a male patient in his 30s who had COVID-19 and was a kidney transplant recipient. The graft donor may be the source of some T cells after a transplant.

In this sample, this clonotype turned up many times. The chain links TRBV18 to TRBJ2-3, with TRBD2 matching 13 bases. The CDR3 has 17 residues. V shed 5 bases and J 7 bases; nucleotides not matched to a gene: 12. Germline CDR1 is KGHSH and CDR2 is LQKENI. CDR3 amino acids: CASSSLTTSGGAHTQYF. The CDR3, as DNA: TGTGCCAGCTCAAGTCTCACCACTAGCGGGGGGGCCCATACGCAGTATTTT. The whole variable domain, remainder taken from reference TRBV18 and TRBJ2-3, is NAGVMQNPRHLVRRRGQEARLRCSPMKGHSHVYWYRQLPEEGLKFMVYLQKENIIDESGMPKERFSAEFPKEGPSILRIQQVVRGDSAAYFCASSSLTTSGGAHTQYFGPGTRLTVL.

A few counts support this clonotype. The rearrangement joins TRBV8-2 to TRBJ2-6; TRBD2 is taken as the D call from the table, unchecked against the DNA. TRBV8-2 is tagged as a pseudogene. This CDR3 contains 17 residues. CDR3 in amino acids: CGRIARITQSRANVLTF. Here the CDR3 DNA reads TGTGGCAGAATAGCGAGGATAACACAAAGTCGGGCCAACGTCCTGACTTTC.

This chain links TRBV11-2 with TRBJ1-1; 9 nucleotides agree with TRBD1. The CDR3 length is 16 residues. The J segment lost 5 bases and the V segment lost 3 bases, leaving 10 bases of the junction unmatched. CDR1 is SGHAT and CDR2 is FQNNGV in the germline V gene. For the CDR3, the DNA is TGTGCCAGCAGCTTCCGGGACAGGGCCCCGGGAACTGAAGCTTTCTTT. Translated, it gives CASSFRDRAPGTEAFF.

Concerning this clonotype itself: A much larger clone differs by one base, so this may be a read error. The rearrangement links TRBV5-3 to TRBJ1-2; D remains unclear. TRBV5-3 qualifies as an ORF whose function is uncertain. Trimming pared 6 bases from V and 4 bases from J, leaving 22 bases between. The CDR3 is 16 amino acids. The CDR3 bases are TGTGCCAGAACGACGCGAGTGGTGAGAAGGACCTATGGCTACACCTTC. Translating it yields CARTTRVVRRTYGYTF.

This clonotype was detected a few times. The rearrangement links TRBV6-4 to TRBJ1-5; no clear D gene. Trimming shortened V by 4 bases and J by 5 bases, and 9 bases separated the two germline ends. CDR1 and CDR2 (germline): MRHNA, SNTAGT. The CDR3 covers 13 residues. The CDR3 here is CASSAGRDQPQHF. In DNA form, the CDR3 reads TGTGCCAGCAGTGCCGGGAGGGATCAGCCCCAGCATTTT.

Of note for this clonotype: A clone one base away is much larger, so this may be a read error. This chain connects TRBV5-1 to TRBJ2-7; 14 positions match TRBD2. Per the germline V gene, CDR1 is SGHRS and CDR2 is YFSETQ. Unmatched junction bases numbered 11, after V lost 7 bases and J lost 2 bases. This CDR3 region has 17 residues. CDR3 bases: TGCGCCAGCGGCGGCAGGGGACTAGCGGGGGATACCTACGAGCAGTACTTC. Translation: CASGGRGLAGDTYEQYF.